This TCR beta chain was retrieved from a study of blood T cells in healthy people across ages. Overall study results and limits: The recorded TCR beta diversity per million T cells decreased in a roughly linear manner with age.

A second PCR of roughly 7 to 11 cycles used a sample-barcoded 5' primer and a J-beta primer mix. Via MiXCR, TCRdb re-called the 5' RACE reads, giving one row per CDR3 protein. The top ten clones hold roughly 25% of a sample with under 750,000 distinct CDR3 sequences, under 55% of them seen once. This clonotype was seen more than once but under ten times. Its antigen remains unidentified. This CDR3 is built from 15 residues. Germline lookup yields CDR1 SGHRS and CDR2 YFSETQ. The V end was cut by 6 bases, the J end by 4 bases, with 19 bases between. The clonotype originates from a man aged 80 or over in good health. V and J are TRBV5-1 and TRBJ1-2; tentatively, D is TRBD1 (5 bases). The sample taken for sequencing was blood. The CDR3 loop reads CASTQSGAGSYGYTF. CDR3 coding DNA: TGCGCCAGCACCCAGAGTGGGGCCGGATCCTATGGCTACACCTTC.